This T cell receptor beta chain was obtained from a study of blood T cells in healthy people across ages. For the second PCR, which ran for roughly 7 to 11 cycles, a sample-barcoded 5' primer and a J-beta primer mix were used. TCRdb independently ran MiXCR on the 5' RACE reads; one entry per CDR3 protein. The sample yields 600,000 to 1,000,000 distinct CDR3 sequences, over 45% seen once. Germline V gives CDR1 SGHRS, CDR2 YFSETQ. J was trimmed by 0 bases and V by 2 bases; bases with no gene match: 9. This CDR3 comprises 17 residues. For every donor, a draw yielded approximately 9.9 milliliters of peripheral blood.

V usage is TRBV5-1 and J usage is TRBJ2-3, with 7 bases lining up with TRBD2. The specimen sequenced was blood. The TCR sequence derives from a man under 40 in good health. The CDR3 nucleotides are TGCGCCAGCAGCTTTTTACAACTGACTAGCAGCACAGATACGCAGTATTTT. It yields the protein CASSFLQLTSSTDTQYF.